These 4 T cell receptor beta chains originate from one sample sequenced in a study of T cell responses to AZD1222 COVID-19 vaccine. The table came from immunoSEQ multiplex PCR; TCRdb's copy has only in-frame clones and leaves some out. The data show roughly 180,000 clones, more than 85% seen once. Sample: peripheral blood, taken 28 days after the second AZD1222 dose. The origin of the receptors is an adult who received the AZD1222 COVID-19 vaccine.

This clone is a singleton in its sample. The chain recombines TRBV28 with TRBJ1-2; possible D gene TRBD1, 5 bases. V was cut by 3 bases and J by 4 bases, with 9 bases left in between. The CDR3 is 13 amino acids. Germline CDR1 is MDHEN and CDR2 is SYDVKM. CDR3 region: CASSLKGPYGYTF. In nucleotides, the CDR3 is TGTGCCAGCAGTTTGAAGGGGCCCTATGGCTACACCTTC.

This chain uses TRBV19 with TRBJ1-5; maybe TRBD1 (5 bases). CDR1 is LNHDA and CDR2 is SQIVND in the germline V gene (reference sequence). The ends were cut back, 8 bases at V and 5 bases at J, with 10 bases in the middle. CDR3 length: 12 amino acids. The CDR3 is CASSSTDQPQHF. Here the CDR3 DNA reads TGTGCCAGTTCGTCGACAGATCAGCCCCAGCATTTT.

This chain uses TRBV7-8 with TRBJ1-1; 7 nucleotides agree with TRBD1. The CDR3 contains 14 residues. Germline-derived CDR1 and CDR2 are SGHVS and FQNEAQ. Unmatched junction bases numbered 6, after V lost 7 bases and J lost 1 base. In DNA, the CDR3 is TGTGCCAGCAAGAGGAGGGGGCCGAACACTGAAGCTTTCTTT. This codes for CASKRRGPNTEAFF.

CDR3 region: CASSKVGNTDTQYF. The CDR3 DNA follows: TGTGCCAGCAGCAAAGTTGGGAACACAGATACGCAGTATTTT. The J gene is TRBJ2-3, the V gene TRBV21-1. TRBV21-1 is described as a pseudogene. The CDR3 runs to 14 residues.